This T cell receptor (beta chain) came from a study of beta chain features in type 1 diabetes. Study observations and caveats: Shorter TCRB CDR3s, moderately but significantly so, marked every one of the four CD4+ subsets in Type 1 diabetes patients. With patients and controls alike, PCR might favor shorter templates to an equal degree. A potential influence of HLA type upon TCRB rearrangement remained unresolved herein.

In the case of this clone: The antigen remains undetermined.

The V end was cut by 4 bases, the J end by 1 base, with 13 bases between. CDR1 and CDR2 from the germline V gene are SNHLY and FYNNEI. CDR3 length: 15 amino acids. Every isolated RNA sample was fully reverse transcribed, so sequencing captured expressed TCRB transcripts. Naive, central memory and regulatory T cell samples came to a mean of approximately 4 million reads. TCRdb keeps only in-frame clones here, not all; method: immunoSEQ multiplex PCR. Of roughly 260,000 clones in the sample, about a fifth were seen once. Sequencing input: naive CD4+ T cells from blood. V usage is TRBV2 and J usage is TRBJ1-1, with a weak D call TRBD1 (6 bases). The receptor was derived from a woman in her forties with type 1 diabetes. CDR3 DNA: TGTGCCAGCAGTGCCGAGGGGGGGAGGAACACTGAAGCTTTCTTT. Translation gives CASSAEGGRNTEAFF. The whole variable domain, filled in from reference TRBV2 and TRBJ1-1, reads EPEVTQTPSHQVTQMGQEVILRCVPISNHLYFYWYRQILGQKVEFLVSFYNNEISEKSEIFDDQFSVERPDGSNFTLKIRSTKLEDSAMYFCASSAEGGRNTEAFFGQGTRLTVV.